This T cell receptor beta chain was found in a study of T cells in Graves' hyperthyroidism and ophthalmopathy. This clonotype has at least ten counts. This CDR3 has 14 amino acids. Trimming at V came to 6 bases and at J to 6 bases, leaving 5 bases not matched to a gene. Germline CDR1 is MNHNS and CDR2 is SASEGT. TCR beta CDR3 regions were amplified from RNA. TCR CDR3 underwent first-round RT-PCR with the HTBI primer set. One entry per CDR3 protein, called by TCRdb with MiXCR from the multiplex PCR reads. The repertoire holds 540,000 or so distinct CDR3 sequences, with about a sixth as singletons. The TCR originated in a woman in her 30s with Graves' hyperthyroidism. The sample was blood. V usage is TRBV6-1 and J usage is TRBJ2-3; 11 nucleotides match TRBD2. CDR3 amino acids: CASSGTSGGDTQYF. CDR3 bases: TGTGCCAGCAGCGGGACTAGCGGAGGCGATACGCAGTATTTT.